This T cell receptor beta chain was recorded in a study of T-cell memory formation after mild COVID-19. A remark on this clonotype: Its antigen remains unknown.

Regarding the study as a whole: Most CD4+ clones that shrank were in CM and EM, while CD8+ ones turned up in EMRA. Prior to infection, memory already included some responding clones, suggesting cross-reactive memory joined.

Via MiXCR, TCRdb re-called the 5' RACE reads, giving one row per CDR3 protein. The sample comprises roughly 320,000 distinct CDR3 sequences, around 27% of which are singletons, and 13% rests with the top ten. CDR1 and CDR2 (germline): DFQATT, SNEGSKA (reference sequence). The V end lost 5 bases, the J end lost 0 bases, and 16 bases lay between the germline ends. CDR3 length: 16 residues. The source material was PBMCs or a T cell subset sorted from them (not recorded which). The clonotype originates from an adult woman who had mild COVID-19 (a few samples of this study predate the infection). Cell type and time point are not known. The chain combines TRBV20-1 with TRBJ2-2; D is perhaps TRBD1 (6 bases). The chain's CDR3 is CSAVPGQWANTGELFF. The CDR3 nucleotides read TGCAGTGCTGTCCCCGGACAGTGGGCGAACACCGGGGAGCTGTTTTTT.